This TCR beta chain came from a study of vaccination and CD4 T cells after COVID-19. Study overall: Several convalescent patients had mild and one had severe PCR-confirmed SARS-CoV-2 disease. Each post-COVID sample was drawn after diagnosis, and the median interval was roughly 100 days (range 35 to 161).

The Oncomine TCR Beta short-read assay sequenced DNA from cultured CD4+ T cells. TCRdb reanalysed the PCR reads using MiXCR and keeps one entry per CDR3 protein. The sample contains some 10,000 distinct CDR3 sequences, about two thirds of which appear only once. Treatment of the sample: approximately nine-day PBMC culture with coronavirus spike peptide pools or control peptides (ViraFEST assay). Patients returned positive PCR results between March and December 2020, earlier than US Alpha, Beta and Delta variants. CDR1 and CDR2 from the germline V gene are DFQATT and SNEGSKA (reference sequence). Deletions cut 2 bases from V and 8 bases from J, with 18 bases between. The CDR3 has 14 amino acids. On this clonotype itself: No antigen is known for it.

Sequencing was performed on CD4+ T cells from blood, cultured in vitro. The V gene is TRBV20-1, the J gene TRBJ1-2; no firm D call. The TCR sequence derives from a human donor who had recovered from COVID-19. The CDR3: CSARYPNDQAGYTF. In nucleotides, the CDR3 is TGCAGTGCTAGATACCCCAACGACCAGGCCGGCTACACCTTC.